A single sample is the source of the 22 T cell receptor beta chains below, sequenced in a study of tumour-infiltrating T cells in Burkitt lymphoma. The data were produced by immunoSEQ multiplex PCR, yet TCRdb's version contains in-frame clones alone and is incomplete. Among about 50,000 clones listed, roughly 31% were seen once. Sequenced material: tumor tissue. All receptors derive from a human donor with Burkitt lymphoma.

In its sample, this clone was seen a few times. V gene TRBV7-9 combines with J gene TRBJ1-1, with TRBD1 as a possible D gene (5 bases). Between the trimmed V and J ends, which lost 3 bases and 3 bases, there was a span of 14 bases. This CDR3 has 15 residues. Germline CDR1 reads SEHNR; CDR2 reads FQNEAQ (reference sequence). CDR3 in amino acids: CASSLLTGGDTEAFF. CDR3 coding DNA: TGTGCCAGCAGCTTGTTGACGGGAGGGGACACTGAAGCTTTCTTT.

The CDR3 region is CASSLAGGQGEAFF. CDR3 nucleotide sequence: TGCGCCAGCAGCTTGGCGGGGGGCCAAGGGGAAGCTTTCTTT. V usage is TRBV5-1 and J usage is TRBJ1-1, with D possibly TRBD1 on 6 matching bases. V was cut by 0 bases and J by 8 bases, with 14 bases left in between. The CDR3 runs 14 residues. Per germline, CDR1 SGHRS and CDR2 YFSETQ.

The chain employs TRBV5-1 and TRBJ2-6; maybe TRBD2 (5 bases). The CDR3 has 15 amino acids. CDR1 is SGHRS and CDR2 is YFSETQ in the germline V gene. The V gene lost 4 bases and the J gene lost 4 bases, with 12 bases spanning the gap. CDR3 residues: CASSLLGGGANVLTF. CDR3 DNA: TGCGCCAGCAGCCTCCTTGGAGGAGGGGCCAACGTCCTGACTTTC.

The rearrangement uses TRBV9 and TRBJ2-1; 15 nucleotides match TRBD2. Germline CDR1 SGDLS, CDR2 YYNGEE. The CDR3 runs 19 residues. With 3 bases clipped from V and 8 bases from J, the junction kept 15 bases outside the gene matches. The CDR3 sequence is CASSDTRGAGLAGGHEQFF. The CDR3 coding sequence is TGTGCCAGCAGCGACACTAGAGGGGCGGGACTAGCGGGGGGCCATGAGCAGTTCTTC.

This clone was counted between two and nine times. The chain uses TRBV18 and TRBJ1-3; no definite D call. Germline CDR1 KGHSH, CDR2 LQKENI. V dropped 3 bases and J dropped 2 bases, with 2 bases sitting between them. This CDR3 contains 12 residues. In nucleotides, the CDR3 is TGTGCCAGCTCACCTACTGGAAACACCATATATTTT. This encodes CASSPTGNTIYF.

The rearrangement uses TRBV5-4 and TRBJ2-7; weak D call: TRBD2 (6 bases). The CDR3 totals 15 residues. Between the trimmed V and J ends, which lost 2 bases and 2 bases, there was a span of 14 bases. Germline-derived CDR1 and CDR2 are SGHNT and YYREEE (reference sequence). The CDR3 sequence: CASSFSGAGTYEQYF. The CDR3 DNA sequence: TGTGCCAGCAGCTTTTCGGGAGCGGGTACCTACGAGCAGTACTTC.

V is TRBV18 and J is TRBJ1-4, with D tentatively TRBD1 (6 bases). The CDR3 sequence is 15 residues long. Germline CDR1 KGHSH, CDR2 LQKENI. V lost 3 bases and J lost 5, with 13 bases in between. The CDR3 DNA is TGTGCCAGCTCACCCCCGGGGACAAACAATGAAAAACTGTTTTTT. Translation: CASSPPGTNNEKLFF.

The chain employs TRBV9 and TRBJ2-3; TRBD2 matches 9 bases. Unmatched junction bases numbered 5, after V lost 0 bases and J lost 6 bases. This CDR3 has 15 residues. The germline V gene encodes CDR1 SGDLS and CDR2 YYNGEE. CDR3: CASSVAGGGADTQYF. The CDR3 nucleotides are TGTGCCAGCAGCGTAGCTGGCGGGGGGGCGGATACGCAGTATTTT.

A few counts support this clone. The chain recombines TRBV30 with TRBJ2-7; D perhaps matches TRBD2 (6 bases). The ends were cut back, 3 bases at V and 9 bases at J, with 27 bases in the middle. Germline CDR1 and CDR2: GTSNPN and SVGIG (reference sequence). The CDR3 length is 16 residues. CDR3 DNA sequence: TGTGCCTGGAGGGCAGGGAGGTGGGAAGGGACTGGTAGGCAGTACTTC. Translating it yields CAWRAGRWEGTGRQYF.

J is TRBJ1-4 and V is TRBV28, with a weak D call TRBD1 (6 bases). The CDR3 covers 17 residues. Trimming pared 2 bases from V and 5 bases from J, leaving 18 bases between. Germline V gives CDR1 MDHEN, CDR2 SYDVKM. Written as DNA, the CDR3 is TGTGCCAGCAGTTTACCTAGCCTTGGCCAGGGGAATGAAAAACTGTTTTTT. Its translation: CASSLPSLGQGNEKLFF.

The chain carries TRBV6-1 and TRBJ2-7; TRBD1 matches at 9 bases. V trimming: 6 bases; J trimming: 4 bases; junction bases outside the gene matches: 4. The CDR3 is 13 residues long. Germline V gene lookup returns CDR1 MNHNS and CDR2 SASEGT. The CDR3 nucleotides are TGTGCCAGCAGCTCCGGGACAGGGTACGAGCAGTACTTC. Encoded protein: CASSSGTGYEQYF.

This clone occurred a few times. The CDR3 sequence: CASSSKRGYGYTF. CDR3 nucleotides: TGTGCCAGCAGCTCCAAGCGGGGCTATGGCTACACCTTC. The chain joins TRBV7-8 to TRBJ1-2; no firm D call. V shed 4 bases and J shed 4 bases, with 10 bases lying between them. Germline loops: CDR1 SGHVS, CDR2 FQNEAQ. CDR3 length equals 13 residues. Using reference TRBV7-8 and TRBJ1-2 for the parts outside the CDR3, the full variable domain is GAGVSQSPRYKVAKRGQDVALRCDPISGHVSLFWYQQALGQGPEFLTYFQNEAQLDKSGLPSDRFFAERPEGSVSTLKIQRTQQEDSAVYLCASSSKRGYGYTFGSGTRLTVV.

The sample holds a few counts of this clone. The chain joins TRBV5-6 to TRBJ1-2, with D unresolved. V was clipped by 4 bases and J by 5 bases, with 12 bases between them. CDR1 SGHDT and CDR2 YYEEEE come from the germline V gene. This CDR3 comprises 13 residues. CDR3 in DNA: TGTGCCAGCAGCGTAGACACAGAGTATGGCTACACCTTC. Translating gives CASSVDTEYGYTF.

This clone came up a few times. This chain connects TRBV7-2 to TRBJ1-1; D gene uncertain. Deletions cut 3 bases from V and 8 bases from J, with 10 bases between. Germline-derived CDR1 and CDR2 are SGHTA and FQGNSA. CDR3 size: 12 residues. The DNA of the CDR3 is TGTGCCAGCAGCTTGGAGGCGGGGGAAGCTTTCTTT. Encoded protein: CASSLEAGEAFF.

V and J are TRBV10-3 and TRBJ2-5, with D unclear. The CDR3 spans 14 residues. The germline V gene has CDR1 ENHRY and CDR2 SYGVKD. Trimming took 10 bases from V and 2 from J, leaving 17 bases between them. For the CDR3, the DNA is TGTGCCACCACGGCAGGAAGGGCTCAAGAGACCCAGTACTTC. Residues: CATTAGRAQETQYF.

This clone has only one observation. V gene TRBV19 combines with J gene TRBJ2-5; D uncertain. This CDR3 comprises 15 residues. Germline assignment: CDR1 LNHDA and CDR2 SQIVND (reference sequence). The ends were cut back, 0 bases at V and 4 bases at J, with 12 bases in the middle. The CDR3 loop reads CASSIDPAVPETQYF. The CDR3 nucleotides read TGTGCCAGTAGTATAGATCCGGCAGTCCCAGAGACCCAGTACTTC.

This clone turned up a few times. The chain is built from TRBV19 and TRBJ1-2; D unclear. CDR3 length: 12 residues. The germline gives CDR1 LNHDA, CDR2 SQIVND (reference sequence). V lost 4 bases, J lost 4 bases, and 7 bases lay in between. The CDR3 nucleotides are TGTGCCAGTAGTACAGCGATCTATGGCTACACCTTC. It is translated as CASSTAIYGYTF.

CDR3 coding DNA: TGTGCCAGCAGCCAGGGTCAGCACCAAGAGACCCAGTACTTC. Its protein is CASSQGQHQETQYF. The genes are TRBV4-2 and TRBJ2-5; D is undetermined. Trimming stripped 3 bases from V and 0 bases from J, with 8 bases between. CDR3 length: 14 residues. CDR1 LGHNA and CDR2 YNFKEQ come from the germline V gene.

This rearrangement joins TRBV6-5 to TRBJ1-2, with a weak D call TRBD1 (5 bases). The CDR3 extends over 13 amino acids. Trimming pared 0 bases from V and 7 bases from J, leaving 9 bases between. Germline V gene sequence: CDR1 MNHEY, CDR2 SVGAGI. Here the CDR3 DNA reads TGTGCCAGCAGTTACTCGGGGCAGCGTGGCTACACCTTC. Its translation: CASSYSGQRGYTF.

The table lists this clone with a few counts. The CDR3 protein is CASNEKGQGGGELFF. The CDR3 DNA is TGTGCCAGCAACGAAAAGGGACAGGGTGGCGGGGAGCTGTTTTTT. The chain couples TRBV5-4 to TRBJ2-2; TRBD1 agrees at 9 bases. J gave up 7 bases and V 6 bases, and 10 bases lay outside the gene matches. CDR1 and CDR2 from the germline V gene are SGHNT and YYREEE (reference sequence). The CDR3 consists of 15 residues.

J is TRBJ2-1 and V is TRBV7-3, with D perhaps assigned TRBD1 or TRBD2 (6 bases each). Trimming removed 3 bases from V and 5 bases from J, with 11 bases in between. The CDR3 totals 14 residues. Looked up from germline, CDR1 is SGHTA and CDR2 is FQGTGA. For the CDR3, the DNA is TGTGCCAGCAGCTTTGGGGGGACAAACAATGAGCAGTTCTTC. Translation gives CASSFGGTNNEQFF.

CDR3 in DNA: TGCGCCAGCAGCCAAGATTTCGTGGGGCCCAACTATGGCTACACCTTC. This codes for CASSQDFVGPNYGYTF. The chain links TRBV4-1 to TRBJ1-2; maybe TRBD1 (5 bases). CDR1 is MGHRA and CDR2 is YSYEKL in the germline V gene. V gave up 0 bases and J gave up 2 bases, with 13 bases separating them. The CDR3 runs 16 residues.